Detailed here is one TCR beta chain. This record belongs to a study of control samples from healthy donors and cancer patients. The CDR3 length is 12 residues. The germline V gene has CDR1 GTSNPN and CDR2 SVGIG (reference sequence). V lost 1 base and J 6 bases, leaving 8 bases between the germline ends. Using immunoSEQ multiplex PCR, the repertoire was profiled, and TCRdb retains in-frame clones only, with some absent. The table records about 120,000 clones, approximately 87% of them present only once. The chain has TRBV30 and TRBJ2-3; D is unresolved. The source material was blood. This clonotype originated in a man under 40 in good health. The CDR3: CAWSEEGDTQYF. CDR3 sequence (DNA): TGTGCCTGGAGTGAGGAAGGGGATACGCAGTATTTT.